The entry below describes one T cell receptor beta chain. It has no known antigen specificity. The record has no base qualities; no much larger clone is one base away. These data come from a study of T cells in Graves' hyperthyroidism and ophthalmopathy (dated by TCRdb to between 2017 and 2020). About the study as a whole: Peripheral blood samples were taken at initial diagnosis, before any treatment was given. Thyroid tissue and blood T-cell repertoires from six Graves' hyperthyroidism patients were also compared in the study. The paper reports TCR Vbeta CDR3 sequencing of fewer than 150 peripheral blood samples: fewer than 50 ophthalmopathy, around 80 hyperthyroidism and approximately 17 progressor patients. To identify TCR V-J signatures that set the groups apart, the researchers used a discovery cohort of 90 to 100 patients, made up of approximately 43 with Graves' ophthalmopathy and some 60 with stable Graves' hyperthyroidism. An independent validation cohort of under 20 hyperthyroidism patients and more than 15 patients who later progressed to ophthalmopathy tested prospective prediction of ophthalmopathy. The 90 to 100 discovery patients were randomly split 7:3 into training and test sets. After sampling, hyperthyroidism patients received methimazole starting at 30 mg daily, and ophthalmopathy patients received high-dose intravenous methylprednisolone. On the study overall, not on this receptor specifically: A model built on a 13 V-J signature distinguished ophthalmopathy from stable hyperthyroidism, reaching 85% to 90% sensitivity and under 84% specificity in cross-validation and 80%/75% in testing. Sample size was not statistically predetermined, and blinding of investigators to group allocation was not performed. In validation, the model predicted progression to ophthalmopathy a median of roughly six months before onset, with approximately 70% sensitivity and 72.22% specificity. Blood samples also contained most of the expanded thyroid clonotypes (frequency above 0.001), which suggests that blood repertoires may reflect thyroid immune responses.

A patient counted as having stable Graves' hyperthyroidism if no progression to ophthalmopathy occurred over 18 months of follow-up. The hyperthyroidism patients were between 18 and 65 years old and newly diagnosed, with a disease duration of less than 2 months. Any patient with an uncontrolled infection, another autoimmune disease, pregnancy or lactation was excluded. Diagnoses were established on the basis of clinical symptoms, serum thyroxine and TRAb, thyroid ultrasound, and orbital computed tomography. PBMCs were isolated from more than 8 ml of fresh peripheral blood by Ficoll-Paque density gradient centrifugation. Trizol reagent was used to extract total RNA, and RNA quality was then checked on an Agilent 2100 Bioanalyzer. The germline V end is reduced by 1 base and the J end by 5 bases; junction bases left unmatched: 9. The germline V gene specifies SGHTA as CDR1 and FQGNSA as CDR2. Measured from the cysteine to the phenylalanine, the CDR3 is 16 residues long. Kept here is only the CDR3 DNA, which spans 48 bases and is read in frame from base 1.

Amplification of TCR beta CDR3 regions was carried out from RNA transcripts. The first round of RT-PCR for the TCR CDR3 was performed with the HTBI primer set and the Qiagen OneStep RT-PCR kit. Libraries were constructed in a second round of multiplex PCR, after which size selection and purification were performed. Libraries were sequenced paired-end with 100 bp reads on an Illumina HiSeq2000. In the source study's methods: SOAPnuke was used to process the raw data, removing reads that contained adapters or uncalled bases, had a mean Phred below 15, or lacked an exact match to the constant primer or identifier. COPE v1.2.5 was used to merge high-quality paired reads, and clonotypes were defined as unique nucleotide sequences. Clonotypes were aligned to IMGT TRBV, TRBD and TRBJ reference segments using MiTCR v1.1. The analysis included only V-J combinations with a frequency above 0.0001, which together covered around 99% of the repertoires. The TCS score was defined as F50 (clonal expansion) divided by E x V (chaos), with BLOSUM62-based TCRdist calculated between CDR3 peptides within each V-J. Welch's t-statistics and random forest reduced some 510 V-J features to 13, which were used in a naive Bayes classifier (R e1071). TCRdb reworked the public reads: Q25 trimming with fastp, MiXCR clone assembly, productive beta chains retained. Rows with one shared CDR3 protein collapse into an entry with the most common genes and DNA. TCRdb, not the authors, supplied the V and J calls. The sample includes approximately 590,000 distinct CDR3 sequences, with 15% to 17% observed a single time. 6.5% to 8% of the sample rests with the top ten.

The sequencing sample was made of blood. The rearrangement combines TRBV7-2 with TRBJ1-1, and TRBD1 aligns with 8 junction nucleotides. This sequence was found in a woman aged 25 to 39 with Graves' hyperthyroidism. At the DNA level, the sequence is TGTGCCAGCAGCTTAGATGGCAGGGGGCAGAGAACTGAAGCTTTCTTT. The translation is CASSLDGRGQRTEAFF.